These T cell receptor beta chains were read from a single sample in a study of blood T cell repertoires in COVID-19. Sequenced by immunoSEQ multiplex PCR; TCRdb stores in-frame clones only, minus some. The sample yields 200,000 to 250,000 clones, over 75% seen once. The sample comprised PBMCs or T cells enriched from blood (not recorded which). The receptors were gathered from a woman aged 55-70 years who had recovered from COVID-19. The CDR3 runs from the conserved cysteine through the conserved F or W. A D gene is named only where the DNA matches it firmly. Some rows mark clone size as missing; the rest say once, few, many or name a class of expanded clone.

size: -; V: TRBV7-6; J: TRBJ1-1; D: -; CDR3: CASSLAAGSEAFF; DNA: TGTGCCAGCAGCTTAGCCGCCGGGTCCGAAGCTTTCTTT
size: -; V: TRBV3-1/TRBV3-2; J: TRBJ1-1; D: -; CDR3: CASSQGGTIMNTEAFF; DNA: TGTGCCAGCAGCCAAGGGGGCACAATAATGAACACTGAAGCTTTCTTT
size: few; V: TRBV7-3; J: TRBJ1-1; D: TRBD1; CDR3: CASSLTPDRVHTEAFF; DNA: TGTGCCAGCAGCTTAACACCCGACAGGGTGCACACTGAAGCTTTCTTT
size: few; V: TRBV2; J: TRBJ1-4; D: -; CDR3: CASRRGTDSVLNEKLFF; DNA: TGTGCCAGCAGGCGGGGAACTGACAGCGTTCTTAATGAAAAACTGTTTTTT
size: -; V: TRBV18; J: TRBJ1-3; D: -; CDR3: CASSPQEAYSGNTIYF; DNA: TGTGCCAGCTCACCACAGGAGGCCTACTCTGGAAACACCATATATTTT
size: -; V: TRBV5-1; J: TRBJ2-7; D: -; CDR3: CASSLGLEQYF; DNA: TGCGCCAGCAGCTTGGGTCTCGAGCAGTACTTC
size: -; V: TRBV28; J: TRBJ2-2; D: TRBD1; CDR3: CASSLTGDGELFF; DNA: TGTGCCAGCAGTTTAACAGGGGACGGGGAGCTGTTTTTT
size: -; V: TRBV2; J: TRBJ2-3; D: TRBD2; CDR3: CASSVTSGTLDTQYF; DNA: TGTGCCAGCAGTGTGACTAGCGGGACATTAGATACGCAGTATTTT
size: -; V: TRBV5-6; J: TRBJ2-6; D: -; CDR3: CASSFRGPGANVLTF; DNA: TGTGCCAGCAGCTTCAGGGGTCCTGGGGCCAACGTCCTGACTTTC
size: -; V: TRBV5-5; J: TRBJ1-1; D: TRBD1; CDR3: CASSLQGVNTEAFF; DNA: TGTGCCAGCAGCTTGCAGGGGGTGAACACTGAAGCTTTCTTT
size: -; V: TRBV5-1; J: TRBJ1-1; D: -; CDR3: CASSLEGVHMNTEAFF; DNA: TGCGCCAGCAGCTTGGAAGGGGTCCACATGAACACTGAAGCTTTCTTT
size: -; V: TRBV4-2; J: TRBJ1-5; D: TRBD1; CDR3: CASRETGPSNQPQHF; DNA: TGTGCCAGCAGAGAGACAGGGCCCAGCAATCAGCCCCAGCATTTT
size: -; V: TRBV3-1/TRBV3-2; J: TRBJ1-3; D: -; CDR3: CASSQFISGNTIYF; DNA: TGTGCCAGCAGCCAATTTATCTCTGGAAACACCATATATTTT
size: -; V: TRBV11-1; J: TRBJ2-3; D: TRBD1; CDR3: CASSSRQGTTDTQYF; DNA: TGTGCCAGCAGCTCTCGACAGGGGACCACAGATACGCAGTATTTT
size: -; V: TRBV7-9; J: TRBJ1-1; D: -; CDR3: CASSSNPGFGAFF; DNA: TGTGCCAGCAGCTCCAACCCAGGGTTTGGAGCTTTCTTT
size: -; V: TRBV11-2; J: TRBJ2-1; D: -; CDR3: CASSLEASTYNEQFF; DNA: TGTGCCAGCAGCTTAGAGGCTAGCACCTACAATGAGCAGTTCTTC
size: -; V: TRBV4-2; J: TRBJ2-7; D: TRBD2; CDR3: CASSQPLAVDTYEQYF; DNA: TGTGCCAGCAGCCAGCCACTAGCGGTGGACACCTACGAGCAGTACTTC
size: -; V: TRBV28; J: TRBJ1-2; D: -; CDR3: CASSSGVDYGYTF; DNA: TGTGCCAGCAGTTCAGGGGTTGACTATGGCTACACCTTC
size: -; V: TRBV6-2/TRBV6-3; J: TRBJ2-1; D: -; CDR3: CASSAYAGVPGNEQFF; DNA: TGTGCCAGCAGTGCATATGCAGGGGTTCCGGGCAATGAGCAGTTCTTC
size: -; V: TRBV28; J: TRBJ1-5; D: TRBD1; CDR3: CASSLPLGTAYQPQHF; DNA: TGTGCCAGCAGTCTGCCCCTCGGGACAGCCTATCAGCCCCAGCATTTT
size: -; V: TRBV12-3/TRBV12-4; J: TRBJ1-5; D: -; CDR3: CASSPSDQPQHF; DNA: TGTGCCAGCAGTCCCTCAGATCAGCCCCAGCATTTT
size: few; V: TRBV3-1/TRBV3-2; J: TRBJ1-2; D: TRBD1; CDR3: CASSPGGRTGNYGYTF; DNA: TGTGCCAGCAGCCCAGGGGGGAGGACAGGGAACTATGGCTACACCTTC
size: -; V: TRBV5-1; J: TRBJ2-7; D: -; CDR3: CASSYRRGYEQYF; DNA: TGCGCCAGCAGCTACAGGCGGGGCTACGAGCAGTACTTC
size: -; V: TRBV4-2; J: TRBJ2-1; D: TRBD2; CDR3: CASSRGGSSGSGNEQFF; DNA: TGTGCCAGCAGCCGCGGGGGGTCTAGCGGGAGTGGTAATGAGCAGTTCTTC
size: -; V: TRBV29-1; J: TRBJ2-5; D: TRBD1; CDR3: CSVPKTGSRETQYF; DNA: TGCAGCGTCCCAAAGACAGGGAGTCGGGAGACCCAGTACTTC
size: -; V: TRBV7-2; J: TRBJ1-4; D: -; CDR3: CASSPRLGGPIF; DNA: TGTGCCAGCAGCCCCCGATTAGGGGGTCCCATTTTT
size: -; V: TRBV27; J: TRBJ2-1; D: -; CDR3: CASSLAGHYNEQFF; DNA: TGTGCCAGCAGTTTGGCAGGGCACTACAATGAGCAGTTCTTC
size: -; V: TRBV18; J: TRBJ2-5; D: TRBD1; CDR3: CASSAWTGDSGTQYF; DNA: TGTGCCAGCTCAGCTTGGACAGGGGATTCGGGGACCCAGTACTTC
size: -; V: TRBV5-1; J: TRBJ2-1; D: -; CDR3: CASGARNEQFF; DNA: TGCGCCAGCGGGGCACGGAATGAGCAGTTCTTC
size: -; V: TRBV6-4; J: TRBJ2-5; D: TRBD1; CDR3: CAHSGQGRETQYF; DNA: TGTGCCCACTCGGGACAGGGTCGAGAGACCCAGTACTTC
size: -; V: TRBV15; J: TRBJ1-5; D: -; CDR3: CATSRDRGNPQHF; DNA: TGTGCCACCAGCAGAGATCGGGGGAACCCCCAGCATTTT
size: few; V: TRBV27; J: TRBJ1-2; D: -; CDR3: CASSLSGGSFGYTF; DNA: TGTGCCAGCAGTTTATCGGGGGGATCCTTCGGCTACACCTTC
size: -; V: TRBV13; J: TRBJ2-7; D: -; CDR3: CATGQEASGVYEQYF; DNA: TGTGCCACTGGGCAGGAGGCCTCCGGGGTTTACGAGCAGTACTTC
size: -; V: TRBV27; J: TRBJ1-2; D: -; CDR3: CASSFAGPRGYTF; DNA: TGTGCCAGCAGTTTCGCGGGCCCCCGGGGCTACACCTTC
size: -; V: TRBV7-9; J: TRBJ2-1; D: -; CDR3: CASSFSGLHNEQFF; DNA: TGTGCCAGCAGCTTCTCCGGGTTACACAATGAGCAGTTCTTC
size: few; V: TRBV5-1; J: TRBJ2-5; D: -; CDR3: CASSVRVGQETQYF; DNA: TGCGCCAGCAGCGTGAGGGTTGGCCAAGAGACCCAGTACTTC
size: -; V: TRBV5-6; J: TRBJ1-5; D: -; CDR3: CASSNWGGNQPQHF; DNA: TGTGCCAGCAGCAACTGGGGGGGTAATCAGCCCCAGCATTTT
size: -; V: TRBV11-3; J: TRBJ2-5; D: TRBD2; CDR3: CASSRSGGQETQYF; DNA: TGTGCCAGCAGTAGAAGCGGGGGCCAAGAGACCCAGTACTTC
size: -; V: TRBV4-3; J: TRBJ2-4; D: -; CDR3: CASSQEGRDLDIQYF; DNA: TGCGCCAGCAGCCAAGAAGGCAGGGATTTGGACATTCAGTACTTC
size: -; V: TRBV5-8; J: TRBJ1-2; D: -; CDR3: CASSLLQGNFGYTF; DNA: TGTGCCAGCAGCTTGTTACAGGGCAACTTTGGCTACACCTTC
size: -; V: TRBV5-5; J: TRBJ2-7; D: -; CDR3: CASSSDGGEISYEQYF; DNA: TGTGCCAGCAGCTCGGACGGCGGGGAGATCTCCTACGAGCAGTACTTC
size: -; V: TRBV5-1; J: TRBJ2-1; D: TRBD2; CDR3: CASSPGLAGAFNEQFF; DNA: TGCGCCAGCAGCCCGGGACTAGCGGGGGCCTTCAATGAGCAGTTCTTC
size: -; V: TRBV7-9; J: TRBJ1-4; D: TRBD1; CDR3: CASSSTGVGEKLFF; DNA: TGTGCCAGCAGCTCGACAGGGGTGGGTGAAAAACTGTTTTTT
size: -; V: TRBV4-2; J: TRBJ1-5; D: TRBD1; CDR3: CASSHGQGGNQPQHF; DNA: TGTGCCAGCAGCCACGGACAGGGAGGCAATCAGCCCCAGCATTTT
size: -; V: TRBV19; J: TRBJ1-5; D: TRBD1; CDR3: CASSILGTAFTQPQHF; DNA: TGTGCCAGTAGTATATTGGGGACAGCTTTCACTCAGCCCCAGCATTTT
size: -; V: TRBV18; J: TRBJ1-6; D: TRBD1; CDR3: CASSPKLQGANSPLHF; DNA: TGTGCCAGCTCCCCGAAACTGCAGGGGGCAAATTCACCCCTCCACTTT
size: -; V: TRBV29-1; J: TRBJ2-7; D: -; CDR3: CSVEDATGEGEQYF; DNA: TGCAGCGTTGAAGACGCGACAGGGGAGGGCGAGCAGTACTTC
size: -; V: TRBV9; J: TRBJ1-2; D: -; CDR3: CASSVGQASYGYTF; DNA: TGTGCCAGCAGCGTAGGACAGGCGAGCTATGGCTACACCTTC
size: -; V: TRBV30; J: TRBJ1-1; D: -; CDR3: CAWRRSMNTEAFF; DNA: TGTGCCTGGAGAAGGAGCATGAACACTGAAGCTTTCTTT